This TCR beta chain was captured in a study of early T cells in non-severe SARS-CoV-2 infection. Study details: Bulk RNA from unsorted whole blood was sequenced; chains were unpaired.

CDR1 and CDR2 (germline): LNHNV, YYDKDF (reference sequence). This CDR3 comprises 12 residues. The germline V and J ends were trimmed by 3 bases and 5 bases, with 7 bases remaining between them. Unique molecular identifiers (one per individual cDNA molecule) were attached. TCRdb re-analysed the 5' RACE reads in MiXCR, keeping a single row per CDR3 protein. The table has tens of thousands of distinct CDR3 sequences, 3.5% to 4.5% seen once. This clonotype was counted ten times or more. The antigen is unknown. Notes on the study in general: Database matching using VDJdb favored anti-spike CD8 responses, with private and CD4 specificities left missing.

This clonotype originated in an adult who was a healthcare worker with PCR-confirmed SARS-CoV-2 infection or an uninfected control (not recorded which). Sequencing was done on a sample of whole blood. This chain connects TRBV15 to TRBJ2-5; D is unresolved. CDR3 amino acids: CATSSERETQYF. CDR3 nucleotides: TGTGCCACCAGCAGTGAAAGGGAGACCCAGTACTTC.